The 6 T cell receptor beta chains given below trace back to one sample, sequenced in a study of beta chain features in type 1 diabetes listed by TCRdb under 2018. Library construction relied on the immunoSEQ multiplex PCR assay. The High Capacity cDNA Reverse Transcription Kit was used to reverse transcribe all of the isolated RNA, meaning that expressed TCRB transcripts were what got sequenced. TCRdb limited this immuneACCESS table to in-frame rearrangements with V and J called. A share of clones is missing; checked studies link under half to unresolved V genes, and the rest is unexplained. Across this sample there are around 340,000 clones, with about a tenth seen only once. Approximately 1% of the sample comes from the top ten. The antigens for these receptors are not known. Overall results and qualifications from the work: A moderate but significant shortening of TCRB CDR3 length was observed in type 1 diabetes patients in all four CD4+ subsets.

The sequenced sample was central memory CD4+ T cells from blood. All receptors come from a young man with type 1 diabetes.

This clone came up a few times. This chain links TRBV6-6 with TRBJ2-7; D possibly corresponds to TRBD1 (6 bases). This CDR3 has 14 residues. V was clipped by 2 bases and J by 3 bases, with 11 bases between them. Germline loops: CDR1 MNHNY, CDR2 SVGAGI (reference sequence). CDR3 sequence (DNA): TGTGCCAGCAGTTACGGGACACCAGGCTACGAGCAGTACTTC. Translation gives CASSYGTPGYEQYF.

This clone has a handful of counts. The chain combines TRBV28 with TRBJ1-2, with TRBD1 matching over 9 bases. The junction had 7 bases not matched to a gene; V was cut back by 5 bases and J by 0 bases. There are 16 residues in the CDR3. The germline V gene has CDR1 MDHEN and CDR2 SYDVKM. The CDR3 loop reads CASSPTGGDPNYGYTF. In nucleotides, the CDR3 is TGTGCCAGCAGTCCGACAGGGGGTGACCCTAACTATGGCTACACCTTC.

The gene calls are TRBV7-2 and TRBJ2-3; 8 nucleotides align to TRBD2. Germline CDR1 reads SGHTA; CDR2 reads FQGNSA. The CDR3 contains 14 residues. With V trimmed by 5 bases and J by 5 bases, 6 bases remained unmatched. The chain's CDR3 is CASSRGLDGDTQYF. CDR3 sequence (DNA): TGTGCCAGCAGCCGGGGACTAGATGGAGATACGCAGTATTTT.

The chain has TRBV29-1 and TRBJ2-7; weak D call: TRBD2 (6 bases). CDR1 and CDR2 (germline): SQVTM, ANQGSEA. V was pared by 6 bases and J by 1 base, with 7 bases between. The CDR3 spans 11 residues. The CDR3 loop is CSVGTSYEQYF. For the CDR3, the DNA is TGCAGCGTGGGGACTTCCTACGAGCAGTACTTC.

This clone was seen at least ten times. V usage is TRBV11-2 and J usage is TRBJ1-1; D not resolved. V gave up 5 bases and J gave up 11 bases, with 15 bases separating them. CDR1 and CDR2 (germline): SGHAT, FQNNGV. The CDR3 loop spans 12 amino acids. Here the CDR3 DNA reads TGTGCCAGCAGCCCGGCCGGGGTTTGGGCTTTCTTT. Translated, it gives CASSPAGVWAFF.

The chain carries TRBV29-1 and TRBJ1-1, with 8 positions matching TRBD1. Germline CDR1 is SQVTM and CDR2 is ANQGSEA. V gave up 5 bases and J gave up 1 base; unmatched junction bases: 3. The CDR3 spans 13 residues. CDR3 loop: CSVHGTGNTEAFF. DNA of the CDR3: TGCAGCGTTCACGGGACAGGGAACACTGAAGCTTTCTTT. Together with reference TRBV29-1 and TRBJ1-1, the CDR3 gives the full variable domain: SAVISQKPSRDICQRGTSLTIQCQVDSQVTMMFWYRQQPGQSLTLIATANQGSEATYESGFVIDKFPISRPNLTFSTLTVSNMSPEDSSIYLCSVHGTGNTEAFFGQGTRLTVV.